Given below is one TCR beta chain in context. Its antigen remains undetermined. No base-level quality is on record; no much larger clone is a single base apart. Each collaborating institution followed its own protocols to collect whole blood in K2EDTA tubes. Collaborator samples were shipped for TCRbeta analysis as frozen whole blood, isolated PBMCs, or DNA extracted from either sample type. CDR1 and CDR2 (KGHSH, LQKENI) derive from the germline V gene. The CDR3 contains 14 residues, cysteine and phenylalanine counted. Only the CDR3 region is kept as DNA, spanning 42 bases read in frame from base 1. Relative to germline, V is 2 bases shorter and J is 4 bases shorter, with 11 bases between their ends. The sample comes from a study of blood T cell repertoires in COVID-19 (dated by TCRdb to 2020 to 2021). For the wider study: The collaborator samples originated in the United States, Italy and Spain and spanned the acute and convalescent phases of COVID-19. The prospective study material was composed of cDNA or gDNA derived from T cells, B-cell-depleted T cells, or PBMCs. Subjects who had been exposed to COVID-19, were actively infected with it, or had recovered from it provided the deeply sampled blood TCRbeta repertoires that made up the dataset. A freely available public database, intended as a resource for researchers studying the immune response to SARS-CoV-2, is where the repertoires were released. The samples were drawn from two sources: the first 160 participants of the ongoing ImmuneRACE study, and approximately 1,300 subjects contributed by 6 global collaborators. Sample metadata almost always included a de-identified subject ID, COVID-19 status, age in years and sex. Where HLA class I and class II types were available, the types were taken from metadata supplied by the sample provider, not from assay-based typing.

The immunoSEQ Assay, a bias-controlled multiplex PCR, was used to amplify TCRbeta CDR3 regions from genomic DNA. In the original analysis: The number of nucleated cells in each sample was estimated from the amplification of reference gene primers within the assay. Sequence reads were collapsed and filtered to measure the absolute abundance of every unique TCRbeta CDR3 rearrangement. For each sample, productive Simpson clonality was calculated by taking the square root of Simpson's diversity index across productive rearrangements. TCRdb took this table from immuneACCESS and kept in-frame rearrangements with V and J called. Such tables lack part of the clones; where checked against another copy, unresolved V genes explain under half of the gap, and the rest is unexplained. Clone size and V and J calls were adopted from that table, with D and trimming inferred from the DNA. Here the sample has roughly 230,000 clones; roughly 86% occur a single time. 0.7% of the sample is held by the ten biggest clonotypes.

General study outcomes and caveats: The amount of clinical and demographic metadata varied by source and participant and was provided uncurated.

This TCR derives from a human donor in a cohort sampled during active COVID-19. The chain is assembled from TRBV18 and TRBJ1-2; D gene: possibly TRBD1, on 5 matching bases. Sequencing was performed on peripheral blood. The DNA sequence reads TGTGCCAGCTCACCATCGGGGGTTCGCTATGGCTACACCTTC. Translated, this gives CASSPSGVRYGYTF.